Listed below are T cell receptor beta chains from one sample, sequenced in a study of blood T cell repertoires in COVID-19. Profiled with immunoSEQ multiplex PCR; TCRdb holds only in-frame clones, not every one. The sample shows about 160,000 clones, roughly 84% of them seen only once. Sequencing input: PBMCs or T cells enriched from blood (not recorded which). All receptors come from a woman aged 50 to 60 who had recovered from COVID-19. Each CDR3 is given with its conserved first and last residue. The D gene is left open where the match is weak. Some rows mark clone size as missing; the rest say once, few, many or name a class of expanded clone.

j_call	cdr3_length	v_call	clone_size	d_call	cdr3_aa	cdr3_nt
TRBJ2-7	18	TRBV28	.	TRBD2	CASSLVNGRTDRLYEQYF	TGTGCCAGCAGTTTAGTGAACGGGAGGACCGATAGATTATACGAGCAGTACTTC
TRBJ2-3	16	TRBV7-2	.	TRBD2	CASSPLAGGLTDTQYF	TGTGCCAGCAGCCCCTTGGCGGGGGGGCTCACAGATACGCAGTATTTT
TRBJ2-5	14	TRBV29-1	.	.	CSVARDPGVETQYF	TGCAGCGTTGCCCGAGACCCGGGGGTAGAGACCCAGTACTTC
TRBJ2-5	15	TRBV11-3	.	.	CASSFLGTVSETQYF	TGTGCCAGCAGCTTTCTAGGTACCGTCTCAGAGACCCAGTACTTC
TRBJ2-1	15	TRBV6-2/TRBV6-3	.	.	CASSLLNSGSNEQFF	TGTGCCAGCAGTCTGTTGAACAGCGGATCGAATGAGCAGTTCTTC
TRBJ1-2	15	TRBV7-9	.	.	CASSWRETANYGYTF	TGTGCCAGCAGCTGGAGAGAGACGGCTAACTATGGCTACACCTTC
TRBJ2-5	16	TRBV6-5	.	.	CASSYSKVEGWETQYF	TGTGCCAGCAGTTACTCGAAGGTTGAGGGTTGGGAGACCCAGTACTTC
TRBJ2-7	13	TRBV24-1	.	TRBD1	CATEGADSYEQYF	TGTGCCACCGAGGGGGCGGACTCCTACGAGCAGTACTTC
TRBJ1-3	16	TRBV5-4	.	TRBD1	CASSRRDRGPGNTIYF	TGTGCCAGCAGCCGAAGGGACAGGGGGCCTGGAAACACCATATATTTT
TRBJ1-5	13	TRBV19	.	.	CASSLRRDQPQHF	TGTGCCAGTAGTCTCCGCAGGGATCAGCCCCAGCATTTT
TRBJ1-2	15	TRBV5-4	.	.	CASSLAAGDIYGYTF	TGTGCCAGCAGCTTGGCGGCAGGGGACATCTATGGCTACACCTTC
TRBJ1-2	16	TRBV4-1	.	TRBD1	CASSQEPGQGNYGYTF	TGCGCCAGCAGCCAGGAACCGGGACAGGGTAACTATGGCTACACCTTC
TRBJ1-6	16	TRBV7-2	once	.	CASSLGGQRPNSPLHF	TGTGCCAGCAGCTTAGGCGGACAGAGGCCGAATTCACCCCTCCACTTT
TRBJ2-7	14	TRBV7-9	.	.	CASSLGPGDYEQYF	TGTGCCAGCAGCTTGGGTCCAGGCGACTACGAGCAGTACTTC
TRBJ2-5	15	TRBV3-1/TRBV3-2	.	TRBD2	CASSRGTSGQETQYF	TGTGCCAGCAGCCGGGGCACTAGCGGACAAGAGACCCAGTACTTC
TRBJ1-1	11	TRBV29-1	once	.	CSVAEGTEAFF	TGCAGCGTTGCTGAGGGCACTGAAGCTTTCTTT
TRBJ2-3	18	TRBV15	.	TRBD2	CATSRDRSSGFVTDTQYF	TGTGCCACCAGCAGAGATAGGAGTAGCGGGTTCGTCACAGATACGCAGTATTTT
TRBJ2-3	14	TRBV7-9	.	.	CASSYSIGTDTQYF	TGTGCCAGCAGCTACAGCATCGGCACAGATACGCAGTATTTT
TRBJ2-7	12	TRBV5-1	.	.	CASRSEGYEQYF	TGCGCCAGCAGATCCGAGGGCTACGAGCAGTACTTC
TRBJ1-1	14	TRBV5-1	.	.	CASRSGVGDTEAFF	TGCGCCAGCAGAAGTGGGGTAGGGGACACTGAAGCTTTCTTT
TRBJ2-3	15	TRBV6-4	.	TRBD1	CASSATGGAGDTQYF	TGTGCCAGCAGTGCGACAGGGGGCGCGGGAGATACGCAGTATTTT
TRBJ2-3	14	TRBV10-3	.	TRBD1	CAISAGQGPDTQYF	TGTGCCATCAGTGCCGGACAGGGTCCAGATACGCAGTATTTT
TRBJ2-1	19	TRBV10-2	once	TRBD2	CASSEQALTGSGRALEQFF	TGCGCCAGCAGTGAGCAGGCCTTAACCGGGAGCGGGAGGGCCCTCGAGCAGTTCTTC
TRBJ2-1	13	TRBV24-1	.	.	CATSSRVQDEQFF	TGTGCCACCAGCTCCAGGGTTCAGGATGAGCAGTTCTTC
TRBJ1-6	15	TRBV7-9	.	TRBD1	CASSATRGPYSPLHF	TGTGCCAGCAGCGCAACCAGGGGGCCGTATTCACCCCTCCACTTT
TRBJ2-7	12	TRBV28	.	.	CASSLVGNEQYF	TGTGCCAGCAGTTTAGTCGGGAACGAGCAGTACTTC